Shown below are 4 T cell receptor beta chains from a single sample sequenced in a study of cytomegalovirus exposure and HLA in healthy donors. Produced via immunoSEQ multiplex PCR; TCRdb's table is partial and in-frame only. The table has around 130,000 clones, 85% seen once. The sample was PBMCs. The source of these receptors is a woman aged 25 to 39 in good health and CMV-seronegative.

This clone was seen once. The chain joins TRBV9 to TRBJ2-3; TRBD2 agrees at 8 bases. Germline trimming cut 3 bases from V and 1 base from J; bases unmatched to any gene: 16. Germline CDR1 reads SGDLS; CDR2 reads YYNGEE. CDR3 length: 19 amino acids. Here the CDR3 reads CASSGRKAGDMVGTDTQYF. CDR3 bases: TGTGCCAGCAGCGGGAGAAAAGCGGGGGACATGGTCGGCACAGATACGCAGTATTTT.

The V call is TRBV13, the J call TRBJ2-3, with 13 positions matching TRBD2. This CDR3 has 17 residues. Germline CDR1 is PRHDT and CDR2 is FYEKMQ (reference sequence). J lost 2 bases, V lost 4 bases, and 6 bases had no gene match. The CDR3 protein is CASSSLTSGGSTDTQYF. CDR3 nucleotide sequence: TGTGCCAGCAGCTCCCTGACTAGCGGGGGGTCCACAGATACGCAGTATTTT. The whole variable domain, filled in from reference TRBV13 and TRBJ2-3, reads AAGVIQSPRHLIKEKRETATLKCYPIPRHDTVYWYQQGPGQDPQFLISFYEKMQSDKGSIPDRFSAQQFSDYHSELNMSSLELGDSALYFCASSSLTSGGSTDTQYFGPGTRLTVL.

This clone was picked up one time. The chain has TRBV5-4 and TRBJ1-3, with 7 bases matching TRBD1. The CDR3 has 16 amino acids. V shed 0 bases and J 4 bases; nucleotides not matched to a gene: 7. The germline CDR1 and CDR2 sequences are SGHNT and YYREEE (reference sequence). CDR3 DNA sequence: TGTGCCAGCAGCTTGGATCTAGGGGGCTACGGAAACACCATATATTTT. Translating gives CASSLDLGGYGNTIYF.

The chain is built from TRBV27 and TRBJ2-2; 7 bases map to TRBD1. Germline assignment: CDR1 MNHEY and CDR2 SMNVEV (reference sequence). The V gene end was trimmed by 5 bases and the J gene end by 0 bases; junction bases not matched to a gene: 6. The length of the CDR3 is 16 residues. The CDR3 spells CASSPGQDANTGELFF. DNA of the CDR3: TGTGCCAGCAGTCCTGGACAGGACGCGAACACCGGGGAGCTGTTTTTT.